Sequencing of this T cell receptor (beta chain) was carried out in a study of blood T cells in healthy people across ages. Study results and caveats: Donor CMV status, an unknown factor, possibly confounded changes in expanded clonotypes.

This CDR3 has 13 residues. V lost 8 bases and J 4 bases, leaving 13 bases between the germline ends. Combining a sample-barcoded 5' primer with a J-beta primer mix, a second PCR ran for roughly 7 to 12 cycles. Through a template-switch adaptor with 12 random nucleotides, each cDNA molecule received a tag. TCRdb analysed the 5' RACE reads with MiXCR anew, one entry per CDR3 protein. Of approximately 800,000 distinct CDR3 sequences listed, about 46% are singletons. This clonotype was observed a handful of times. The target antigen is unknown. The gene calls are TRBV12-3 or TRBV12-4 and TRBJ2-3, with no clear D. The sequence was collected from a man older than 75 in good health. Sequencing was carried out using blood. The DNA of the CDR3 is TGTGCCAGCCGATTAATTCTGTCAGATACGCAGTATTTT. This translates into CASRLILSDTQYF.